The table lists the clone carrying this TCR beta chain with many counts. Its antigen is still unknown. Germline V gene lookup returns CDR1 MNHEY and CDR2 SVGEGT. V lost 7 bases and J 15 bases, leaving 22 bases between the germline ends. The CDR3 contains 13 residues. These data originate in a study of T-cell memory formation after mild COVID-19. General study results and limits: Researchers report contracting CD4+ clones mostly in CM and EM, with CD8+ clones in EMRA. Within pre-infection memory, some responding clones were found, suggesting cross-reactive memory joined.

TCRdb itself ran the 5' RACE reads through MiXCR, one entry per CDR3 protein. This table holds about 350,000 distinct CDR3 sequences, roughly 13% found once. V and J are TRBV6-2 or TRBV6-3 and TRBJ2-1; D possibly corresponds to TRBD2 (6 bases). The sequencing input was PBMCs or a T cell subset sorted from them (not recorded which). The TCR originated in a man aged 18 to 29 who had mild COVID-19 (a few samples of this study predate the infection). Cell type and time point are not known. The CDR3 region has the DNA TGTGCCAGCACTGGGACTCCGGGGAGATCCCGGTTCTTC. Translated: CASTGTPGRSRFF.